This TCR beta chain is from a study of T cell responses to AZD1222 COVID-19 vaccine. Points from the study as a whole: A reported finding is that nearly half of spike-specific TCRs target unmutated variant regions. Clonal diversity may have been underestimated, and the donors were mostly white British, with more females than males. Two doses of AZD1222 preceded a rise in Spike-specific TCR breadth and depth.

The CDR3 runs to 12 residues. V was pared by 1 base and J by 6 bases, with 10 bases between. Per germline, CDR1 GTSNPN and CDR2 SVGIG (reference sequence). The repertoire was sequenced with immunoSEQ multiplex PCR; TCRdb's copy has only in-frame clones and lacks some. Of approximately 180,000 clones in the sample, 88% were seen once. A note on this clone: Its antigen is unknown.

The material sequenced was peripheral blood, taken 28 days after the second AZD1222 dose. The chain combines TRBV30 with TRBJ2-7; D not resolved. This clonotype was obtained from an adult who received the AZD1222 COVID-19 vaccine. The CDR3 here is CAWSADSAEQYF. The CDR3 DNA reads TGTGCCTGGAGTGCAGACTCCGCCGAGCAGTACTTC.